This entry lists 2 T cell receptor beta chains sequenced from one sample in a study of control samples from healthy donors and cancer patients. TCRdb keeps only in-frame clones here, not all; method: immunoSEQ multiplex PCR. The sample holds about 150,000 clones; more than 85% are singletons and the top ten take more than 2%. Material for sequencing was blood. The receptors derive from a man in his fifties in good health.

This chain links TRBV18 with TRBJ2-3; D is possibly TRBD1 (6 bases). This CDR3 is built from 13 residues. Trimming stripped 4 bases from V and 9 bases from J, with 14 bases between. The V gene's germline CDR1 is KGHSH and CDR2 LQKENI. CDR3 nucleotide sequence: TGTGCCAGCTCACTGGGGACAATGGAAACGCAGTATTTT. This translates into CASSLGTMETQYF.

The rearrangement joins TRBV7-6 to TRBJ2-7; D is possibly TRBD2 (5 bases). In germline, CDR1 is SGHVS, CDR2 FNYEAQ. Trimming stripped 1 base from V and 2 bases from J, with 12 bases between. CDR3 length equals 15 residues. The CDR3 sequence is CASSLEASFPYEQYF. For the CDR3, the DNA is TGTGCCAGCAGCTTAGAGGCTAGCTTCCCCTACGAGCAGTACTTC.